The 20 T cell receptor beta chains below come from one sample, sequenced in a study of graft-versus-host responses after intestinal transplantation. The method was immunoSEQ multiplex PCR; TCRdb's version includes in-frame clones alone and lacks a portion of them. Among tens of thousands of clones, roughly 90% were seen once, and the ten largest hold around 4.8%. Here the sequenced sample was PBMCs, taken 524 days after transplant. These receptors originate from a human patient who received an intestinal transplant, so some T cells may come from the graft donor.

This chain links TRBV27 with TRBJ2-2; TRBD1 matches at 8 bases. Germline CDR1 and CDR2: MNHEY and SMNVEV (reference sequence). This CDR3 has 16 residues. J gave up 5 bases and V 7 bases, and 12 bases lay outside the gene matches. CDR3 protein: CASTSTRGRWTGELFF. The CDR3, as DNA: TGTGCCAGCACCTCGACCAGGGGGCGGTGGACCGGGGAGCTGTTTTTT.

The chain uses TRBV28 and TRBJ2-7; 11 positions agree with TRBD2. Germline CDR1 reads MDHEN; CDR2 reads SYDVKM. The junction had 14 bases not matched to a gene; V was cut back by 5 bases and J by 5 bases. CDR3 length equals 17 residues. For the CDR3, the DNA is TGTGCCAGCAGTCCTCGTAGCGGGAGGGCCTTAGGGGACGAGCAGTACTTC. As protein: CASSPRSGRALGDEQYF.

This clone showed up just once. The chain is built from TRBV7-2 and TRBJ2-7; no firm D call. The germline gives CDR1 SGHTA, CDR2 FQGNSA. V lost 3 bases to trimming and J lost 5 bases, with 11 bases between them. The CDR3 sequence is 13 residues long. CDR3 sequence reads: CASSFSQPHEQYF. DNA of the CDR3: TGTGCCAGCAGCTTCTCTCAGCCACACGAGCAGTACTTC.

This chain links TRBV27 with TRBJ2-7; D unresolved. Germline CDR1 reads MNHEY; CDR2 reads SMNVEV (reference sequence). With 6 bases removed from V and 4 bases from J, the gap between germline ends came to 7 bases. The CDR3 is 11 residues long. The CDR3 region has the DNA TGTGCCAGCAGATGGAAGTACGAGCAGTACTTC. Translation: CASRWKYEQYF.

This chain uses TRBV1 with TRBJ2-3; TRBD1 is taken as the D call from the table, unchecked against the DNA. TRBV1 counts as a pseudogene. This CDR3 has 15 amino acids. The chain's CDR3 is CTSSSPARGADTQYF. DNA of the CDR3: TGCACCAGCAGCTCCCCAGCCAGGGGGGCAGATACGCAGTATTTT.

The chain employs TRBV5-1 and TRBJ2-3; TRBD2 matches 11 bases. This CDR3 is 17 amino acids long. Germline CDR1 and CDR2: SGHRS and YFSETQ. Trimming took 0 bases from V and 5 from J; bases not matched to a gene: 8. CDR3 nucleotides: TGCGCCAGCAGCTTGGAGATAGCGGGAGGGCCCGGAGATACGCAGTATTTT. The encoded protein is CASSLEIAGGPGDTQYF.

The rearrangement joins TRBV7-8 to TRBJ2-5; 9 nucleotides align to TRBD1. This CDR3 is built from 15 residues. CDR1 is SGHVS and CDR2 is FQNEAQ in the germline V gene. J was trimmed by 5 bases and V by 2 bases; bases with no gene match: 6. The CDR3 DNA is TGTGCCAGCAGCTTAATGGGGACAGGGAGGGAGACCCAGTACTTC. Protein: CASSLMGTGRETQYF. The entire variable domain, with the rest obtained from reference TRBV7-8 and TRBJ2-5, is as follows: GAGVSQSPRYKVAKRGQDVALRCDPISGHVSLFWYQQALGQGPEFLTYFQNEAQLDKSGLPSDRFFAERPEGSVSTLKIQRTQQEDSAVYLCASSLMGTGRETQYFGPGTRLLVL.

The CDR3 sequence: CASSRGLAGSHEQYF. CDR3 nucleotide sequence: TGTGCCAGCAGCCGGGGGCTAGCGGGATCCCACGAGCAGTACTTC. This chain connects TRBV4-2 to TRBJ2-7; 9 nucleotides line up with TRBD2. The V and J ends lost 4 bases and 5 bases, in that order; junction bases with no gene match: 9. This CDR3 is 15 amino acids long. In germline, CDR1 is LGHNA, CDR2 YNFKEQ.

This sequence joins TRBV9 and TRBJ2-1; possibly TRBD1 for D (6 bases). Trimming took 3 bases from V and 3 from J, leaving 16 bases between them. The CDR3 spans 16 residues. The germline V gene encodes CDR1 SGDLS and CDR2 YYNGEE. The CDR3 DNA follows: TGTGCCAGCAGCGCATACCCGGGACATAACTACAATGAGCAGTTCTTC. Translated: CASSAYPGHNYNEQFF.

This chain connects TRBV28 to TRBJ1-1, with a possible D match to TRBD1 (5 bases). Per germline, CDR1 MDHEN and CDR2 SYDVKM. V was cut by 2 bases and J by 5 bases, with 15 bases left in between. The CDR3 sequence is 15 residues long. CDR3 nucleotides: TGTGCCAGCAGTTTAGAGGCCAGGCGGGGGACTGAAGCTTTCTTT. Residues: CASSLEARRGTEAFF.

The chain uses TRBV18 and TRBJ2-5, with D unresolved. The end of the DNA is better explained by TRBJ2-7, so the J call may be wrong. This CDR3 has 14 residues. The V gene's germline CDR1 is KGHSH and CDR2 LQKENI. CDR3 in DNA: TGTGCCAGCTCACGAGGCTCACGATGTTACGAGCAGTACTTC. It specifies CASSRGSRCYEQYF.

V gene TRBV19 combines with J gene TRBJ2-7, with TRBD2 identical over 15 bases. The V gene's germline CDR1 is LNHDA and CDR2 SQIVND (reference sequence). The V gene end was trimmed by 5 bases and the J gene end by 9 bases; junction bases not matched to a gene: 8. CDR3 size: 15 residues. The DNA of the CDR3 is TGTGCCAGTAGTCCCGGACTAGCGGGAGGGCCACTGCAGTACTTC. Its translation: CASSPGLAGGPLQYF.

The gene calls are TRBV13 and TRBJ2-7, with D possibly being TRBD2 (6 bases). The CDR3 is made up of 12 amino acids. CDR1 and CDR2 from the germline V gene are PRHDT and FYEKMQ (reference sequence). Trimming cost V 5 bases and J 3 bases, with 8 bases left between them. CDR3 bases: TGTGCCAGCAGCAGGGGACTCTACGAGCAGTACTTC. It translates to CASSRGLYEQYF.

This clone was found once. The CDR3 coding sequence is TGTGCCAGCAGCCCTGGACAGGGGGGTCAGCCCCAGCATTTT. It is translated as CASSPGQGGQPQHF. The chain has TRBV7-2 and TRBJ1-5, with TRBD1 matching over 10 bases. Trimming cost V 5 bases and J 6 bases; bases outside gene matches: 4. The CDR3 covers 14 residues. Germline V CDR1 and CDR2: SGHTA, FQGNSA.

This clone has a single count. The rearrangement joins TRBV19 to TRBJ2-1; 10 bases fit TRBD2. J was trimmed by 7 bases and V by 6 bases; bases with no gene match: 12. CDR3 size: 16 residues. The germline V gene encodes CDR1 LNHDA and CDR2 SQIVND (reference sequence). The CDR3 DNA reads TGTGCCAGTAGGTCTAGCGGGAGCACGATGGGGAATGAGCAGTTCTTC. Amino acids: CASRSSGSTMGNEQFF.

The gene calls are TRBV28 and TRBJ2-1, with 9 bases lining up with TRBD1. CDR3 size: 14 residues. From germline, CDR1 is MDHEN and CDR2 SYDVKM. This CDR3 is CRTSGTGIPNEQFF. As DNA, the CDR3 is TGTCGGACCTCCGGGACAGGGATTCCCAATGAGCAGTTCTTC.

This clone was counted a few times. The V gene is TRBV5-5, the J gene TRBJ2-1; 14 bases match TRBD2. Germline-derived CDR1 and CDR2 are SGHKS and YYEKEE (reference sequence). Trimming took 1 base from V and 2 from J; bases not matched to a gene: 11. The CDR3 length is 20 residues. CDR3 coding DNA: TGTGCCAGCAGCTTGCGTCCGGGACTAGCGGGAGTAGAAACCTACAATGAGCAGTTCTTC. Its protein is CASSLRPGLAGVETYNEQFF.

The rearrangement links TRBV9 to TRBJ2-1, with 14 bases aligning to TRBD2. The trim removed 0 bases at V and 6 bases at J, leaving 2 bases unmatched. Germline V CDR1 and CDR2: SGDLS, YYNGEE. CDR3 length: 16 amino acids. The CDR3: CASSVGTSGRFNEQFF. DNA of the CDR3: TGTGCCAGCAGCGTAGGGACTAGCGGGAGGTTCAATGAGCAGTTCTTC.

The rearrangement joins TRBV30 to TRBJ1-2, with a weak D call TRBD1 (5 bases). Per the germline V gene, CDR1 is GTSNPN and CDR2 is SVGIG (reference sequence). The CDR3 has 10 residues. The germline V and J ends were trimmed by 4 bases and 6 bases, with 6 bases remaining between them. CDR3 coding DNA: TGTGCCTGGAAAGGGGATGGCTACACCTTC. Translation gives CAWKGDGYTF.

V is TRBV7-2 and J is TRBJ2-7; D remains ambiguous. V was cut by 3 bases and J by 5 bases, with 11 bases left in between. Per the germline V gene, CDR1 is SGHTA and CDR2 is FQGNSA. This CDR3 comprises 13 residues. CDR3 sequence (DNA): TGTGCCAGCAGCTTCGCAGGATCCGACGAGCAGTACTTC. Its protein is CASSFAGSDEQYF.